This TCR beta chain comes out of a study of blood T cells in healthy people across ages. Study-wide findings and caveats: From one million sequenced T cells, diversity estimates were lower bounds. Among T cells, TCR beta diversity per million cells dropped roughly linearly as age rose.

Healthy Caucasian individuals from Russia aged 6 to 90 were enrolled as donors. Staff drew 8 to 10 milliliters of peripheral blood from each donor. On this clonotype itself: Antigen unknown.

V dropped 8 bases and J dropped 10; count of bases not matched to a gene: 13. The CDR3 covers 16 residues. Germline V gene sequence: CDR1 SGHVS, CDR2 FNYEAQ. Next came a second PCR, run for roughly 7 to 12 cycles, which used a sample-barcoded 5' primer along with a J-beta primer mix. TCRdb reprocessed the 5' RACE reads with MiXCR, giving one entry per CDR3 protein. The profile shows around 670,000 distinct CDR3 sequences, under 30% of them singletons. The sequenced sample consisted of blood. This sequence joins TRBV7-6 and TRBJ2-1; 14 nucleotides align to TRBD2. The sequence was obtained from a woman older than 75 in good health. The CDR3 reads CASVPGLAGGNWEQFF. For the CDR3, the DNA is TGTGCCAGCGTACCAGGACTAGCGGGGGGTAACTGGGAGCAGTTCTTC. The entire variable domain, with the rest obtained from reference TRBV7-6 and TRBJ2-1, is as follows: GAGVSQSPRYKVTKRGQDVALRCDPISGHVSLYWYRQALGQGPEFLTYFNYEAQQDKSGLPNDRFSAERPEGSISTLTIQRTEQRDSAMYRCASVPGLAGGNWEQFFGPGTRLTVL.